Presented here are 26 T cell receptor beta chains from one specimen sequenced in a study of response to subunit inactivated influenza vaccine. TCRdb redid the calling of the RT-PCR reads with MiXCR, one entry per CDR3 protein. The sample has 550,000 to 800,000 distinct CDR3 sequences; about 14% are singletons. The sequencing used PBMCs from blood, collected less than 15 days before vaccination. These TCRs come from a man aged 45-60 years who received an inactivated influenza vaccine.

The chain recombines TRBV12-3 or TRBV12-4 with TRBJ2-3; 13 bases are shared with TRBD2. With V trimmed by 7 bases and J by 0 bases, 7 bases remained unmatched. The CDR3 extends over 17 amino acids. The CDR3 sequence is CASKPGLAGPSTDTQYF. DNA of the CDR3: TGTGCCAGCAAACCGGGACTAGCGGGGCCTAGCACAGATACGCAGTATTTT.

This chain joins TRBV5-1 and TRBJ2-3; tentatively, D is TRBD2 (6 bases). V lost 8 bases to trimming and J lost 1 base, with 14 bases between them. Germline loops: CDR1 SGHRS, CDR2 YFSETQ. CDR3 size: 14 residues. The CDR3 coding sequence is TGCGCCAGTTCCCCCGGGAGAGGCACAGATACGCAGTATTTT. Its protein is CASSPGRGTDTQYF.

The chain is built from TRBV7-2 and TRBJ1-1, with TRBD1 matching 8 bases. The trim removed 3 bases at V and 6 bases at J, leaving 6 bases unmatched. Per germline, CDR1 SGHTA and CDR2 FQGNSA. The CDR3 consists of 14 residues. CDR3 in DNA: TGTGCCAGCAGCTTCTCCGGGACAGGCGCTGAAGCTTTCTTT. Translation: CASSFSGTGAEAFF.

The DNA of the CDR3 is TGTGCCAGCAGCTTAAGCGGACCTTCACCCTACGAGCAGTACTTC. Translating gives CASSLSGPSPYEQYF. This chain links TRBV7-9 with TRBJ2-7; tentatively, D is TRBD2 (5 bases). Per germline, CDR1 SEHNR and CDR2 FQNEAQ (reference sequence). Trimming removed 2 bases from V and 2 bases from J, with 13 bases in between. The CDR3 length is 15 residues.

This clonotype turned up a few times. The chain employs TRBV20-1 and TRBJ2-1, with D possibly TRBD2 on 6 matching bases. Germline assignment: CDR1 DFQATT and CDR2 SNEGSKA (reference sequence). The CDR3 runs 15 residues. The V end was cut by 4 bases, the J end by 0 bases, with 13 bases between. The CDR3 DNA is TGCAGTGCTATATCCGTGACTAGCTCCTACAATGAGCAGTTCTTC. Translation: CSAISVTSSYNEQFF.

This clonotype has more than one count but fewer than ten. This sequence joins TRBV20-1 and TRBJ2-7; D is ambiguous. Germline CDR1 is DFQATT and CDR2 is SNEGSKA (reference sequence). The CDR3 covers 14 residues. The ends were cut back, 3 bases at V and 4 bases at J, with 16 bases in the middle. The CDR3 nucleotides are TGCAGTGCTAGTAGGCAGCAGAAGAAGTACGAGCAGTACTTC. It codes for CSASRQQKKYEQYF.

The V gene is TRBV7-8, the J gene TRBJ2-2; 8 nucleotides line up with TRBD1. Trimming removed 7 bases from V and 2 bases from J; junction bases left unmatched: 12. Per the germline V gene, CDR1 is SGHVS and CDR2 is FQNEAQ. This CDR3 has 17 residues. In DNA form, the CDR3 reads TGTGCCAGCAACCCTAGGCGGACAGGGCTAAACACCGGGGAGCTGTTTTTT. Protein: CASNPRRTGLNTGELFF.

The J gene is TRBJ2-1, the V gene TRBV10-3, with D possibly being TRBD1 (6 bases). Germline V gene sequence: CDR1 ENHRY, CDR2 SYGVKD. CDR3 size: 12 residues. Trimming pared 7 bases from V and 4 bases from J, leaving 8 bases between. The CDR3 loop reads CAITGQYNEQFF. Here the CDR3 DNA reads TGTGCCATCACCGGACAGTACAATGAGCAGTTCTTC.

This clonotype was seen more than once but under ten times. The chain joins TRBV5-1 to TRBJ2-3; D is possibly TRBD2 (6 bases). The V end was cut by 1 base, the J end by 2 bases, with 11 bases between. Per germline, CDR1 SGHRS and CDR2 YFSETQ. This CDR3 comprises 15 residues. CDR3 loop: CASSLSGGFTDTQYF. For the CDR3, the DNA is TGCGCCAGCAGCTTGTCAGGAGGGTTCACAGATACGCAGTATTTT.

The chain couples TRBV2 to TRBJ1-5; no reliable D call. V was pared by 5 bases and J by 2 bases, with 13 bases between. This CDR3 is built from 15 residues. The germline V gene has CDR1 SNHLY and CDR2 FYNNEI. CDR3 nucleotides: TGTGCCAGCAGTTCACAGTCCGGGGGCAATCAGCCCCAGCATTTT. Translated, it gives CASSSQSGGNQPQHF. The full variable domain, rest sourced from reference TRBV2 and TRBJ1-5, is EPEVTQTPSHQVTQMGQEVILRCVPISNHLYFYWYRQILGQKVEFLVSFYNNEISEKSEIFDDQFSVERPDGSNFTLKIRSTKLEDSAMYFCASSSQSGGNQPQHFGDGTRLSIL.

The CDR3 coding sequence is TGCGCCAGCAGCTTGGTGCAAGCGGGGTGGACCGAGCAGTTCTTC. As protein: CASSLVQAGWTEQFF. J is TRBJ2-1 and V is TRBV5-1; 7 bases map to TRBD2. V shed 0 bases, J shed 10 bases, and the junction held 10 bases outside the gene matches. CDR1 SGHRS and CDR2 YFSETQ come from the germline V gene. The CDR3 runs 15 residues. Based on the CDR3 plus reference TRBV5-1 and TRBJ2-1, the full variable domain is KAGVTQTPRYLIKTRGQQVTLSCSPISGHRSVSWYQQTPGQGLQFLFEYFSETQRNKGNFPGRFSGRQFSNSRSEMNVSTLELGDSALYLCASSLVQAGWTEQFFGPGTRLTVL.

This chain joins TRBV24-1 and TRBJ2-3; D not certain. V was cut by 4 bases and J by 0 bases, with 7 bases left in between. The CDR3 consists of 14 residues. Germline V CDR1 and CDR2: KGHDR, SFDVKD. For the CDR3, the DNA is TGTGCCACCAGTGACCCTTCTAGCACAGATACGCAGTATTTT. Translation gives CATSDPSSTDTQYF.

V gene TRBV4-3 combines with J gene TRBJ1-6; D remains ambiguous. Germline lookup yields CDR1 LGHNA and CDR2 YSLEER. V was pared by 0 bases and J by 13 bases, with 13 bases between. This CDR3 is built from 14 residues. The CDR3 DNA is TGCGCCAGCAGCCAAGATCCGGGATGGGCCCCCCTCCACTTT. This encodes CASSQDPGWAPLHF.

The CDR3 bases are TGTGCCAGCAGTGACCCGGGGACGCCGCTCTACGAGCAGTACTTC. Amino acids: CASSDPGTPLYEQYF. The chain links TRBV25-1 to TRBJ2-7; the D call may be TRBD1 or TRBD2 (5 bases each). V gave up 3 bases and J gave up 3 bases, with 15 bases separating them. In germline, CDR1 is MGHDK, CDR2 SYGVNS. The CDR3 is 15 amino acids.

The chain joins TRBV27 to TRBJ2-3; D might be TRBD1 or TRBD2, each matching 5 bases. Looked up from germline, CDR1 is MNHEY and CDR2 is SMNVEV (reference sequence). Trimming removed 6 bases at V and 1 base at J, with 14 bases between. The CDR3 sequence is 15 residues long. CDR3 sequence (DNA): TGTGCCAGCAGAGCGTCTCGGGACCGCACAGATACGCAGTATTTT. It translates to CASRASRDRTDTQYF.

This clonotype was seen a handful of times. The rearrangement joins TRBV15 to TRBJ2-7; no firm D call. Per germline, CDR1 LNHNV and CDR2 YYDKDF (reference sequence). V lost 1 base, J lost 6 bases, and 13 bases lay in between. The CDR3 totals 14 residues. CDR3 sequence (DNA): TGTGCCACCAGCAGAGTTGGTCCAGTCTCCGAGCAGTACTTC. Protein sequence: CATSRVGPVSEQYF.

The chain combines TRBV7-2 with TRBJ2-1; D unresolved. The CDR3 length is 16 residues. Trimming shortened V by 1 base and J by 0 bases, and 10 bases separated the two germline ends. Germline lookup yields CDR1 SGHTA and CDR2 FQGNSA. The DNA of the CDR3 is TGTGCCAGCAGCTTAGTGGTGCCCGTCTCCTACAATGAGCAGTTCTTC. It encodes CASSLVVPVSYNEQFF.

The chain joins TRBV29-1 to TRBJ1-1; no firm D call. Looked up from germline, CDR1 is SQVTM and CDR2 is ANQGSEA. The germline V and J ends were trimmed by 6 bases and 1 base, with 15 bases remaining between them. This CDR3 is built from 14 residues. The CDR3, as DNA: TGCAGCGTGAACAACCCGACTGAGAACACTGAAGCTTTCTTT. Translating it yields CSVNNPTENTEAFF.

CDR3 residues: CAWTAREGLTGEQFF. For the CDR3, the DNA is TGTGCCTGGACGGCGCGGGAGGGACTGACGGGTGAGCAGTTCTTC. The V and J genes are TRBV30 and TRBJ2-1, with TRBD2 identical over 9 bases. V was pared by 4 bases and J by 9 bases, with 13 bases of the junction left unmatched. Looked up from germline, CDR1 is GTSNPN and CDR2 is SVGIG (reference sequence). This CDR3 spans 15 amino acids.

This chain uses TRBV7-8 with TRBJ1-6; D not certain. The CDR3 totals 13 residues. Germline CDR1 and CDR2: SGHVS and FQNEAQ. Trimming cost V 6 bases and J 7 bases, with 10 bases left between them. CDR3 in DNA: TGTGCCAGCAGTGAAGGGAGGAATTCACCCCTCCACTTT. It is translated as CASSEGRNSPLHF.

V is TRBV3-1 and J is TRBJ2-6; 7 positions match TRBD2. Germline trimming cut 2 bases from V and 1 base from J; bases unmatched to any gene: 8. Germline assignment: CDR1 LGHDT and CDR2 YNNKEL (reference sequence). This CDR3 contains 18 residues. CDR3 sequence: CASSQFYSGGSGANVLTF. As DNA, the CDR3 is TGTGCCAGCAGCCAATTTTATTCGGGAGGTTCTGGGGCCAACGTCCTGACTTTC.

This clonotype has more than one count but fewer than ten. The V gene is TRBV20-1, the J gene TRBJ1-1; a weak D match, TRBD1 (5 bases). V was clipped by 6 bases and J by 6 bases, with 14 bases between them. CDR1 is DFQATT and CDR2 is SNEGSKA in the germline V gene (reference sequence). This CDR3 region has 12 residues. CDR3 loop: CSAPGDLSEAFF. In DNA, the CDR3 is TGCAGTGCCCCCGGGGACCTGTCTGAAGCTTTCTTT.

The genes are TRBV5-1 and TRBJ1-2; D not resolved. CDR3 length equals 13 residues. In germline, CDR1 is SGHRS, CDR2 YFSETQ. V lost 4 bases and J lost 4, with 11 bases in between. The CDR3 nucleotides are TGCGCCAGCAGCAGCGCAGGTGTCTATGGCTACACCTTC. It encodes CASSSAGVYGYTF. Full variable domain (outside the CDR3, taken from reference TRBV5-1 and TRBJ1-2): KAGVTQTPRYLIKTRGQQVTLSCSPISGHRSVSWYQQTPGQGLQFLFEYFSETQRNKGNFPGRFSGRQFSNSRSEMNVSTLELGDSALYLCASSSAGVYGYTFGSGTRLTVV.

This clonotype was seen more than once but under ten times. The V and J genes are TRBV20-1 and TRBJ1-2; no firm D call. Trimming cost V 0 bases and J 2 bases, with 4 bases left between them. The germline CDR1 and CDR2 sequences are DFQATT and SNEGSKA (reference sequence). This CDR3 contains 12 residues. CDR3: CSARDDNYGYTF. For the CDR3, the DNA is TGCAGTGCTAGAGATGACAACTATGGCTACACCTTC.

The J gene is TRBJ1-2, the V gene TRBV20-1; D perhaps matches TRBD1 (5 bases). This CDR3 comprises 15 residues. The germline CDR1 and CDR2 sequences are DFQATT and SNEGSKA (reference sequence). V shed 1 base and J shed 1 base, with 13 bases lying between them. In DNA, the CDR3 is TGCAGTGCTAGAGCGGGGACGGGATTTAACTATGGCTACACCTTC. Residues: CSARAGTGFNYGYTF.

This clonotype was found a few times. The J gene is TRBJ1-2, the V gene TRBV12-3 or TRBV12-4; maybe TRBD1 (6 bases). The V gene lost 3 bases and the J gene lost 5 bases, with 13 bases spanning the gap. The CDR3 covers 14 residues. The CDR3 bases are TGTGCCAGCAGTTTCAACCGGGACAATTATGGCTACACCTTC. This codes for CASSFNRDNYGYTF.